This T cell receptor beta chain was observed in a study of blood T cell repertoires in COVID-19 (dated by TCRdb to about 2020). Notes on the research overall: Samples from collaborators originated in the United States, Italy and Spain and spanned both the acute and convalescent phases of COVID-19. The prospective study material was composed of cDNA or gDNA derived from T cells, B-cell-depleted T cells, or PBMCs. The dataset comprised deeply sampled blood TCRbeta repertoires from subjects exposed to, actively infected with, or recovered from COVID-19. The repertoires were released in a freely available public database meant as a resource for research on the immune response to SARS-CoV-2. The samples were drawn from two sources: the first 160 participants of the ongoing ImmuneRACE study, and over 1,000 subjects contributed by 6 global collaborators. Sample metadata almost always included a de-identified subject ID, COVID-19 status, age in years and sex. Where HLA class I and class II types were available, the types were taken from metadata supplied by the sample provider, not from assay-based typing.

Each collaborating institution followed its own protocols to collect whole blood in K2EDTA tubes. Collaborator samples were shipped for TCRbeta analysis as frozen whole blood, isolated PBMCs, or DNA extracted from either sample type. As concerns this clone: Its antigen remains undetermined. The input lacks base qualities; no much larger clone sits a single base away.

TCRbeta CDR3 regions were amplified from genomic DNA by means of the immunoSEQ Assay, a bias-controlled multiplex PCR. In the authors' own workflow: Within the assay, amplification of reference gene primers was used to estimate how many nucleated cells each sample contained. Sequence reads were collapsed and filtered to measure the absolute abundance of every unique TCRbeta CDR3 rearrangement. For each sample, productive Simpson clonality was calculated as the square root of Simpson's diversity index over productive rearrangements. TCRdb obtained this table from immuneACCESS and retained in-frame rearrangements with V and J assigned. These tables miss some clones; where compared with another copy, unresolved V genes account for less than half of the shortfall, and the remainder is unexplained. D and trimming were read from the DNA, whereas the V and J calls and clone size are those reported in that table. The sample table lists 200,000 or so clones, nearly 85% of them with a count of one. Together, the top ten hold about 5.5% of the sample.

Paper-wide results and their limitations: Clinical and demographic metadata were provided uncurated, with the amount varying by source and participant.

The CDR3 holds 17 amino acids from the cysteine to the phenylalanine. Only the CDR3 portion is preserved as DNA: 51 bases, with reading frame beginning at the first base. V ends up 4 bases short and J 5 bases short, with an unmatched junction base count of 12. The germline V gene encodes CDR1 LNHDA and CDR2 SQIVND (reference sequence). The sequence derives from a woman in her 30s with acute or convalescent COVID-19. The sample comprised peripheral blood. The chain is assembled from TRBV19 and TRBJ2-1; TRBD2 lines up with 9 middle nucleotides. The nucleotide sequence is TGTGCCAGTAGTAGGAGGTGGGAAGCGGGAGGACACAATGAGCAGTTCTTC. Its product reads: CASSRRWEAGGHNEQFF.